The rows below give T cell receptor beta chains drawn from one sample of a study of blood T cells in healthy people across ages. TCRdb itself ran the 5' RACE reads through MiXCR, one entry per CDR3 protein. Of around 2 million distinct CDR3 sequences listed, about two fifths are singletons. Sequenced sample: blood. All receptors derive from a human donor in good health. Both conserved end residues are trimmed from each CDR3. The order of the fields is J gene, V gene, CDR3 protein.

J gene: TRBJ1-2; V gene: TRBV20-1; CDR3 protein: SAPPWQGDYGYT
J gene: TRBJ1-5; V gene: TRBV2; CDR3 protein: ASLGTLNQPQH
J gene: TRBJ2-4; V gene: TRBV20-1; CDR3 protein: SARDQSAGGDIQY
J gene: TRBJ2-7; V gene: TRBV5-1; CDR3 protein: ASNLEQGSYEQY
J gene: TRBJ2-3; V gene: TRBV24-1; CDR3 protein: ATSDFGPPTDTQY
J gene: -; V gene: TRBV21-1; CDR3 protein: ATKDEQY
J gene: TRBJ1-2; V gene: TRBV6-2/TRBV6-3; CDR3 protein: ASSYELNPPRNQNRGRSYGYT
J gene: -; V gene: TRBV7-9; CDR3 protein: AGSLRSSVEQY
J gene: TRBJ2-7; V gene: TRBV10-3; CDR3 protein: AIRGGAITYEQY
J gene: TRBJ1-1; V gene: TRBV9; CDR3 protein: DSSADRNTEAF
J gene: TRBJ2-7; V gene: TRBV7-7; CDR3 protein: ASSLFRGDYEQY
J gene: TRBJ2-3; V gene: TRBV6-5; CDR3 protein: ASSYRLAGGLTDTQY
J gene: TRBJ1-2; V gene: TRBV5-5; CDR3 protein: ASSFWVANYGYT
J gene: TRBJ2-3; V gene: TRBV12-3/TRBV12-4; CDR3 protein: ASSHTPLADTQY
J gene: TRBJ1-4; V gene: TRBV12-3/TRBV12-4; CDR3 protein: ASSLPTTGSHEKLF
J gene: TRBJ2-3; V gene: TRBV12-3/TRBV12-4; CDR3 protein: ASLPSGGPDAQY
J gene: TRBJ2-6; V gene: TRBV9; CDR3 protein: ASSPWPSEANVLT
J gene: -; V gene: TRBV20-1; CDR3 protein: SAREWNPQETQF
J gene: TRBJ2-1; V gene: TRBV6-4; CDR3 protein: ASSDTRDEQF
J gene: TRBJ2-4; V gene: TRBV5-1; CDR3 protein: ASSLDTGEVGEQY
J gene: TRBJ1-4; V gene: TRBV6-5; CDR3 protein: ASSYSAGGNEKLF
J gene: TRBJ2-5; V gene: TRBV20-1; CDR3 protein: SARWQGQETQY
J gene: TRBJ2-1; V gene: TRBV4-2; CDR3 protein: ASSQDFWERGAPSNEQF
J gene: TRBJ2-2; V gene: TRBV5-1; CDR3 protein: ASSRDRGDTGELF
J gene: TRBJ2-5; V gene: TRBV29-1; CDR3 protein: SASDRSQETQY
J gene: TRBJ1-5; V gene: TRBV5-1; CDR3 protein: ASSLEDSSNQPQH
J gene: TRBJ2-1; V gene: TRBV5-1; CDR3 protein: ASRNLRAGANEQF
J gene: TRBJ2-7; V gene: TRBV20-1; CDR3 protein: SARTGSLAEQY
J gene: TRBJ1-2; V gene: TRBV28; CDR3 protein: ASSWPHQGARRYGYT
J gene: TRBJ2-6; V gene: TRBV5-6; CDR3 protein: ASRPTGSGANVLT
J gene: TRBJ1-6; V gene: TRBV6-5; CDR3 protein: ASSYDTLSSYNSPLH
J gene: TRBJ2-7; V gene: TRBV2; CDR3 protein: ASNTGPSLLYEQY
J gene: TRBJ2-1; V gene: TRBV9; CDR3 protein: ASSVSRSGGASYNEQF
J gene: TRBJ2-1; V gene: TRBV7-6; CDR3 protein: ASSLASGGNPYNEQF
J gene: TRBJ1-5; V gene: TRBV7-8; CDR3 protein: ASSPPGQGGQPQH
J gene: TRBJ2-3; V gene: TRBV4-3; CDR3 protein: ASSPTGRDTQY
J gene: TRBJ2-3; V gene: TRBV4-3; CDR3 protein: ASSQGRGDTQY
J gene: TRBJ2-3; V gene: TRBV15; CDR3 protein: ATSKDLGSGTDTQY
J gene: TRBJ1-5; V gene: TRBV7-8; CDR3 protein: ASSFGDREGNQPQH
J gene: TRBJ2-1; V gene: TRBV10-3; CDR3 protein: AISGSQGQGRNEQF
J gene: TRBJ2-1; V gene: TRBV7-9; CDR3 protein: ASRQGGSSLYNEQF
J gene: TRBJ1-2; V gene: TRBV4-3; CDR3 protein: ASSQVPVGVGYT